One T cell receptor beta chain is described in this entry. The data derive from a study of blood T cell repertoires in COVID-19. As for the study in general: The cDNA or gDNA used as material had been derived from T cells, B-cell-depleted T cells, or PBMCs.

Germline-derived CDR1 and CDR2 are MGHRA and YSYEKL. The V end was cut by 2 bases, the J end by 6 bases, with 20 bases between. CDR3 length: 17 amino acids. Individuals aged about 18 to 95 years were recruited from 20 to 25 US areas. TCRdb's copy holds only in-frame clones and misses some; the assay was immunoSEQ multiplex PCR. The sample lists roughly 150,000 clones, roughly 78% occurring once. This receptor was obtained from a woman in her 70s in a cohort exposed to, infected with or recovered from COVID-19 (not recorded which). This chain connects TRBV4-1 to TRBJ1-5; tentatively, D is TRBD1 (5 bases). What was sequenced was PBMCs or T cells enriched from blood (not recorded which). The CDR3: CASSQNWGGEVSQPQHF. In DNA form, the CDR3 reads TGCGCCAGCAGCCAAAACTGGGGGGGGGAGGTGAGTCAGCCCCAGCATTTT.